The 23 T cell receptor beta chains below come from one sample, sequenced in a study of T cells in Graves' hyperthyroidism and ophthalmopathy. Researchers amplified the TCR beta CDR3 regions from RNA transcripts. TCR CDR3 underwent first-round RT-PCR with the HTBI primer set. TCRdb used MiXCR to reprocess the multiplex PCR reads, holding one entry per CDR3 protein. The table lists almost 500,000 distinct CDR3 sequences, 22% of them singletons. Sequenced sample: blood. The source of these receptors is a woman between 65 and 79 years old with Graves' ophthalmopathy.

For this clonotype: A much larger clone lies a single base off, so this may be a read error. This chain uses TRBV2 with TRBJ2-7, with a weak D call TRBD2 (6 bases). The CDR3 loop spans 14 amino acids. The germline V gene has CDR1 SNHLY and CDR2 FYNNEI. V lost 4 bases to trimming and J lost 0 bases, with 10 bases between them. CDR3 region: CASSVLGGSYEQYF. The CDR3 coding sequence is TGTGCCAGCAGTGTGCTCGGGGGCTCCTACGAGCAGTACTTC.

This clonotype was seen more than once but under ten times. The genes are TRBV6-2 or TRBV6-3 and TRBJ2-5; no clear D. The V end lost 6 bases, the J end lost 3 bases, and 14 bases lay between the germline ends. CDR1 is MNHEY and CDR2 is SVGEGT in the germline V gene. There are 14 residues in the CDR3. The CDR3 is CASRNIGPKETQYF. CDR3 sequence (DNA): TGTGCCAGCAGAAACATCGGACCAAAAGAGACCCAGTACTTC.

The V call is TRBV18, the J call TRBJ1-6, with a possible D match to TRBD1 (6 bases). Germline V lookup: CDR1 KGHSH, CDR2 LQKENI. Trimming took off 3 bases at V and 5 bases at J, with 14 bases between the two ends. The CDR3 extends over 16 amino acids. CDR3: CASSPFSRGNNSPLHF. The CDR3 bases are TGTGCCAGCTCACCTTTTTCCAGGGGAAATAATTCACCCCTCCACTTT.

The chain recombines TRBV28 with TRBJ1-3; D not resolved. The CDR3 has 15 residues. Germline CDR1 reads MDHEN; CDR2 reads SYDVKM. V gave up 3 bases and J gave up 4 bases, with 13 bases separating them. The CDR3 sequence: CASSFGSGGGNTIYF. The CDR3 DNA is TGTGCCAGCAGTTTCGGATCAGGAGGAGGAAACACCATATATTTT.

J is TRBJ2-2 and V is TRBV5-1; 8 nucleotides match TRBD2. This CDR3 contains 15 residues. CDR1 is SGHRS and CDR2 is YFSETQ in the germline V gene. With V trimmed by 7 bases and J by 4 bases, 9 bases remained unmatched. The CDR3 sequence is CASHERESGTGELFF. Here the CDR3 DNA reads TGCGCCAGCCACGAGCGGGAGTCGGGCACCGGGGAGCTGTTTTTT.

This clonotype has just a few counts. V and J are TRBV30 and TRBJ2-5; no firm D call. The germline V and J ends were trimmed by 2 bases and 1 base, with 11 bases remaining between them. The CDR3 runs 14 residues. Germline CDR1 reads GTSNPN; CDR2 reads SVGIG (reference sequence). This chain's CDR3 is CAWSRSGIQETQYF. Here the CDR3 DNA reads TGTGCCTGGAGTCGATCAGGTATCCAAGAGACCCAGTACTTC.

This clonotype was recorded a few times. The genes are TRBV3-1 and TRBJ2-5, with 8 positions matching TRBD2. The length of the CDR3 is 13 residues. CDR1 is LGHDT, CDR2 YNNKEL, per germline (reference sequence). J gave up 5 bases and V 9 bases, and 8 bases lay outside the gene matches. CDR3 sequence (DNA): TGTGCCAGTGCCGGGACTAGTCGTGAGACCCAGTACTTC. Its protein is CASAGTSRETQYF.

This clonotype was observed many times. The CDR3 nucleotides are TGTGCCAGCAGTACGACAGGGTGGAATCAGCCCCAGCATTTT. Its translation: CASSTTGWNQPQHF. The gene calls are TRBV28 and TRBJ1-5; 7 bases map to TRBD1. Germline V CDR1 and CDR2: MDHEN, SYDVKM. The CDR3 has 14 residues. The V segment lost 5 bases and the J segment 4 bases; nucleotides outside the gene matches: 5.

This clonotype appeared many times. Written as DNA, the CDR3 is TGTGCCAGCAGTGTGCGGGGGCGGAAGGGCTACACCTTC. This encodes CASSVRGRKGYTF. The chain has TRBV2 and TRBJ1-2, with D perhaps matching TRBD1 (6 bases). The CDR3 is made up of 13 amino acids. Germline CDR1 SNHLY, CDR2 FYNNEI. The V gene lost 4 bases and the J gene lost 8 bases, with 14 bases spanning the gap.

This clonotype was found a few times. The rearrangement joins TRBV3-1 to TRBJ2-5, with D possibly called TRBD1 or TRBD2 (5 bases each). The V and J ends lost 6 bases and 5 bases respectively, with 22 bases between them. The germline gives CDR1 LGHDT, CDR2 YNNKEL (reference sequence). This CDR3 is built from 16 residues. The CDR3 sequence is CASRDLTEGWGETQYF. The CDR3 region has the DNA TGTGCCAGCAGGGATCTGACAGAGGGCTGGGGGGAGACCCAGTACTTC.

The chain employs TRBV14 and TRBJ1-1; TRBD1 might be the D (6 bases). The CDR3 has 15 residues. Between the trimmed V and J ends, which lost 1 base and 4 bases, there was a span of 13 bases. Germline V gene lookup returns CDR1 SGHDN and CDR2 FVKESK. Here the CDR3 DNA reads TGTGCCAGCAGCCAAGGTTTCGGAGGGGGCACTGAAGCTTTCTTT. Its translation is CASSQGFGGGTEAFF.

This clonotype was detected ten times or more. Compared with germline, one end of the junction differs, possibly owing to a read error. The chain links TRBV5-1 to TRBJ1-4; D not resolved. The CDR3 has 14 residues. Germline CDR1 reads SGHRS; CDR2 reads YFSETQ. The CDR3 is CASSLDRGGEKLFF. The CDR3 coding sequence is TGTGCCAGCAGCTTAGATCGGGGAGGGGAAAAACTGTTTTTT. Supplemented by reference TRBV5-1 and TRBJ1-4, the full variable domain reads KAGVTQTPRYLIKTRGQQVTLSCSPISGHRSVSWYQQTPGQGLQFLFEYFSETQRNKGNFPGRFSGRQFSNSRSEMNVSTLELGDSALYLCASSLDRGGEKLFFGSGTQLSVL.

This clonotype was counted a few times. The chain couples TRBV30 to TRBJ2-2; D remains unclear. V lost 2 bases and J lost 4, with 8 bases in between. From germline, CDR1 is GTSNPN and CDR2 SVGIG (reference sequence). The CDR3 consists of 13 residues. The CDR3 nucleotides are TGTGCCTGGAGTCTTTCGACCACCGGGGAGCTGTTTTTT. Protein product: CAWSLSTTGELFF.

This clonotype was found a few times. The chain is built from TRBV20-1 and TRBJ2-1; 8 bases map to TRBD2. Per the germline V gene, CDR1 is DFQATT and CDR2 is SNEGSKA (reference sequence). Trimming took 4 bases from V and 6 from J; bases not matched to a gene: 11. This CDR3 contains 15 residues. This CDR3 is CSATTGTSVSNEQFF. In nucleotides, the CDR3 is TGCAGTGCTACCACCGGGACTAGTGTCTCCAATGAGCAGTTCTTC.

The V call is TRBV4-2, the J call TRBJ2-1, with D tentatively TRBD1 or TRBD2 (6 bases each). The CDR3 is made up of 15 amino acids. CDR1 is LGHNA, CDR2 YNFKEQ, per germline. Trimming left V 8 bases short and J 4 bases short, with 18 bases between. CDR3 bases: TGTGCCAGCTCCCCCGATGGGGGGCCATACAATGAGCAGTTCTTC. As protein: CASSPDGGPYNEQFF.

The J gene is TRBJ2-3, the V gene TRBV10-3; D assignment may be TRBD1 or TRBD2 (5 bases each). V lost 7 bases and J 2 bases, leaving 10 bases between the germline ends. The CDR3 sequence is 13 residues long. From germline, CDR1 is ENHRY and CDR2 SYGVKD. In DNA form, the CDR3 reads TGTGCCATCACGAAGGGGACCACAGATACGCAGTATTTT. This codes for CAITKGTTDTQYF.

The chain is built from TRBV30 and TRBJ2-1; possibly TRBD1 for D (5 bases). V gave up 3 bases and J gave up 7 bases, with 13 bases separating them. CDR3 size: 13 residues. The germline V gene encodes CDR1 GTSNPN and CDR2 SVGIG (reference sequence). The CDR3 nucleotides are TGTGCCTGGAGCACCAGGGCGAGGAATGAGCAGTTCTTC. It specifies CAWSTRARNEQFF.

The chain couples TRBV7-9 to TRBJ2-7; a possible D gene is TRBD1 (5 bases). The germline V gene has CDR1 SEHNR and CDR2 FQNEAQ (reference sequence). Trimming took 5 bases from V and 2 from J, leaving 16 bases between them. There are 15 residues in the CDR3. DNA of the CDR3: TGTGCCAGCAGCCCAACCTTCAGGGCTCCCTACGAGCAGTACTTC. Its translation is CASSPTFRAPYEQYF.

The chain joins TRBV25-1 to TRBJ1-5; tentatively, D is TRBD1 (6 bases). CDR1 MGHDK and CDR2 SYGVNS come from the germline V gene. This CDR3 spans 14 amino acids. V lost 6 bases and J lost 5, with 14 bases in between. The CDR3 loop reads CASRETGPDQPQHF. The CDR3 nucleotides read TGTGCCAGCAGAGAGACAGGACCAGATCAGCCCCAGCATTTT.

About this clonotype itself: The junction and the germline gene differ at one end; a read error may be behind it. The V and J genes are TRBV20-1 and TRBJ2-5; 9 nucleotides match TRBD2. The germline V gene encodes CDR1 DFQATT and CDR2 SNEGSKA (reference sequence). The CDR3 totals 15 residues. The CDR3 sequence is CSASGAGGPQGTQYF. The CDR3 nucleotides read TGCAGTGCTAGTGGAGCGGGAGGCCCCCAAGGGACCCAGTACTTC.

Concerning this clonotype: This may arise from a read error, as a much more abundant clone is one base away. This chain uses TRBV12-3 or TRBV12-4 with TRBJ2-5, with TRBD2 matching 7 bases. CDR3 length equals 15 residues. V shed 3 bases, J shed 5 bases, and the junction held 9 bases outside the gene matches. CDR3 DNA: TGTGCCAGCAGTTTTTCTGGCGGGAGTGCGGAGACCCAGTACTTC. Encoded protein: CASSFSGGSAETQYF.

This clonotype was counted between two and nine times. The gene calls are TRBV7-9 and TRBJ2-1, with a tentative D call TRBD2 (6 bases). The CDR3 is 14 residues long. Germline CDR1 reads SEHNR; CDR2 reads FQNEAQ (reference sequence). V was trimmed by 2 bases and J by 4 bases, leaving 9 bases between them. This CDR3 reads CASSLYGTYNEQFF. The CDR3 region has the DNA TGTGCCAGCAGCTTATACGGGACTTACAATGAGCAGTTCTTC.

This clonotype was seen a handful of times. The chain uses TRBV6-1 and TRBJ2-7; TRBD1 agrees at 9 bases. V trimming: 4 bases; J trimming: 3 bases; junction bases outside the gene matches: 10. Per germline, CDR1 MNHNS and CDR2 SASEGT. This CDR3 is 16 amino acids long. In nucleotides, the CDR3 is TGTGCCAGCAGTGCGAATCCGGGACAGGGACGCTACGAGCAGTACTTC. Translated, it gives CASSANPGQGRYEQYF.